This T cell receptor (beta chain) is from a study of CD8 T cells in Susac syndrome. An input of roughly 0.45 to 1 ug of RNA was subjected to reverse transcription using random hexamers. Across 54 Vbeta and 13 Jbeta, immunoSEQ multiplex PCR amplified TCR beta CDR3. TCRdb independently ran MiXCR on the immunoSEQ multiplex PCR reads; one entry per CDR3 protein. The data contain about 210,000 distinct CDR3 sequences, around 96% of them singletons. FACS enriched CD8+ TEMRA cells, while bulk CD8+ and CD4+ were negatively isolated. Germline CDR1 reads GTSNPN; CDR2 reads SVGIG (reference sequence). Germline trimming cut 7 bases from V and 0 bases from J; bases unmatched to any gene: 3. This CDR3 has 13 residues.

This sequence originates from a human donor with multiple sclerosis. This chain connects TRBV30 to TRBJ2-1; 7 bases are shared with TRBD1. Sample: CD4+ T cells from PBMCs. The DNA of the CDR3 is TGTGCCTACAGGGACAGCTCCTACAATGAGCAGTTCTTC. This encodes CAYRDSSYNEQFF.